These 27 T cell receptor beta chains originate from one sample sequenced in a study of blood T cells in healthy people across ages. Sample-barcoded 5' priming and a J-beta primer mix drove a second PCR of roughly 6 to 12 cycles. TCRdb redid the calling of the 5' RACE reads with MiXCR, one entry per CDR3 protein. The sample lists 900,000 to 950,000 distinct CDR3 sequences; 25% to 35% were seen once. Separately, the same data were catalogued under a study of T cells of mothers and their children.

The sample was blood. Source of these receptors: a woman in her thirties or forties in good health.

This sequence joins TRBV6-1 and TRBJ1-5; 9 nucleotides align to TRBD1. Trimming at V came to 7 bases and at J to 6 bases, leaving 10 bases not matched to a gene. Germline V gene data show CDR1 as MNHNS and CDR2 as SASEGT. This CDR3 region has 15 residues. In DNA, the CDR3 is TGTGCCAGCATCCGATCACAGGGGGCTGGTCAGCCCCAGCATTTT. It translates to CASIRSQGAGQPQHF.

The J gene is TRBJ1-3, the V gene TRBV28; D call uncertain. Per germline, CDR1 MDHEN and CDR2 SYDVKM. The V and J ends lost 7 bases and 3 bases respectively, with 7 bases between them. The CDR3 sequence is 12 residues long. The CDR3 is CASMRFGNTIYF. In nucleotides, the CDR3 is TGTGCCAGCATGAGATTTGGAAACACCATATATTTT.

The V call is TRBV4-3, the J call TRBJ2-5, with 16 bases matching TRBD2. CDR1 LGHNA and CDR2 YSLEER come from the germline V gene. J lost 7 bases, V lost 1 base, and 12 bases had no gene match. The CDR3 is made up of 19 amino acids. The DNA for the CDR3 is TGCGCCAGCAGCCAAGGTTTCGGGACTAGCGGGGGGGGCCCCAGGACCCAGTACTTC. Protein sequence: CASSQGFGTSGGGPRTQYF.

J is TRBJ1-6 and V is TRBV7-8; D possibly corresponds to TRBD1 (6 bases). Trimming took off 0 bases at V and 16 bases at J, with 10 bases between the two ends. The CDR3 has 12 residues. Germline V lookup: CDR1 SGHVS, CDR2 FQNEAQ. CDR3 in DNA: TGTGCCAGCAGCTTAGCAGCACAGGGTCTCCACTTT. As protein: CASSLAAQGLHF. Drawing the rest from reference TRBV7-8 and TRBJ1-6, the complete variable domain is GAGVSQSPRYKVAKRGQDVALRCDPISGHVSLFWYQQALGQGPEFLTYFQNEAQLDKSGLPSDRFFAERPEGSVSTLKIQRTQQEDSAVYLCASSLAAQGLHFGNGTRLTVT.

This clonotype has more than one count but fewer than ten. The chain recombines TRBV12-3 or TRBV12-4 with TRBJ1-4; 9 bases are a match to TRBD1. V shed 9 bases, J shed 10 bases, and the junction held 12 bases outside the gene matches. The CDR3 is 14 residues long. The CDR3 is CASTSGTGFRKLFF. The CDR3 DNA is TGTGCCAGTACTAGCGGGACAGGGTTCCGAAAACTGTTTTTT.

This chain links TRBV7-2 with TRBJ2-7; 10 bases map to TRBD1. The CDR3 covers 15 residues. CDR1 SGHTA and CDR2 FQGNSA come from the germline V gene. V dropped 4 bases and J dropped 2; count of bases not matched to a gene: 5. In DNA form, the CDR3 reads TGTGCCAGCAGCTGGGGACAGGGGAGTACCTACGAGCAGTACTTC. Translation gives CASSWGQGSTYEQYF. The full variable domain, with the rest looked up from reference TRBV7-2 and TRBJ2-7, is GAGVSQSPSNKVTEKGKDVELRCDPISGHTALYWYRQSLGQGLEFLIYFQGNSAPDKSGLPSDRFSAERTGGSVSTLTIQRTQQEDSAVYLCASSWGQGSTYEQYFGPGTRLTVT.

The chain links TRBV3-1 to TRBJ2-5; D may be TRBD1 (6 bases). The V gene lost 0 bases and the J gene lost 5 bases, with 16 bases spanning the gap. The CDR3 sequence is 16 residues long. Germline lookup yields CDR1 LGHDT and CDR2 YNNKEL (reference sequence). The CDR3 DNA is TGTGCCAGCAGCCAAGATGGGACAATCTCGTGGGAGACCCAGTACTTC. Translating gives CASSQDGTISWETQYF.

This clonotype was seen only a few times. CDR3: CASSLEGVGTEAFF. The CDR3 nucleotides read TGTGCCAGCAGCTTGGAGGGTGTGGGCACTGAAGCTTTCTTT. The gene calls are TRBV11-3 and TRBJ1-1; D is unresolved. The CDR3 has 14 amino acids. Germline lookup yields CDR1 SGHNT and CDR2 YENEEA. Trimming stripped 3 bases from V and 4 bases from J, with 12 bases between. The entire variable domain, with the rest obtained from reference TRBV11-3 and TRBJ1-1, is as follows: EAGVVQSPRYKIIEKKQPVAFWCNPISGHNTLYWYLQNLGQGPELLIRYENEEAVDDSQLPKDRFSAERLKGVDSTLKIQPAELGDSAVYLCASSLEGVGTEAFFGQGTRLTVV.

This clonotype was seen a handful of times. The rearrangement uses TRBV7-9 and TRBJ2-5; 13 bases align to TRBD2. V lost 4 bases to trimming and J lost 4 bases; unmatched junction nucleotides: 6. The CDR3 is 16 residues long. CDR1 is SEHNR, CDR2 FQNEAQ, per germline (reference sequence). The CDR3 DNA follows: TGTGCCAGCAGCTACGGACTAGCGGGGGTCCCAGAGACCCAGTACTTC. As protein: CASSYGLAGVPETQYF.

Written as DNA, the CDR3 is TGTGCCAGCAGCCTCCGTAGGACTAGCGGCACAGATACGCAGTATTTT. Residues: CASSLRRTSGTDTQYF. J is TRBJ2-3 and V is TRBV4-2; 9 bases map to TRBD2. Germline V CDR1 and CDR2: LGHNA, YNFKEQ. After removal of 4 bases from V and 1 base from J, the junction contained 6 bases not matched to a gene. The CDR3 length is 16 residues.

To note about this clonotype: A junction end diverges from the germline sequence, so it may reflect a read error. This sequence joins TRBV12-3 or TRBV12-4 and TRBJ2-5; no clear D gene. The CDR3 loop spans 15 amino acids. The CDR3 sequence: CASSLNYGPSNEQYF. In DNA, the CDR3 is TGCGCCAGCAGTTTAAATTACGGGCCTTCTAATGAGCAGTACTTC.

This clonotype was recorded once. The V gene is TRBV5-1, the J gene TRBJ2-3; 9 bases line up with TRBD2. The ends lost 0 bases at V and 4 bases at J; junction bases unmatched: 3. The CDR3 contains 15 residues. Germline V gene lookup returns CDR1 SGHRS and CDR2 YFSETQ. DNA for the CDR3: TGCGCCAGCAGCTTGGAGGGCGGGAGGGCAGATACGCAGTATTTT. It codes for CASSLEGGRADTQYF.

This clonotype appeared a few times. The J gene is TRBJ2-3, the V gene TRBV20-1, with D unclear. CDR3 size: 10 residues. The V gene lost 6 bases and the J gene lost 2 bases, with 3 bases spanning the gap. CDR1 is DFQATT, CDR2 SNEGSKA, per germline (reference sequence). The CDR3, as DNA: TGCAGTGCCGTCACAGATACGCAGTATTTT. Translating it yields CSAVTDTQYF.

With regard to this clonotype: This may come from a read error, since a much larger clone is one base off. The rearrangement joins TRBV20-1 to TRBJ1-5; D unclear. CDR3 size: 13 residues. Germline CDR1 DFQATT, CDR2 SNEGSKA (reference sequence). V was pared by 2 bases and J by 1 base, with 6 bases between. CDR3 DNA: TGCAGTGCTAGATGGGAGAGCAATCAGCCCCAGCATTTT. Its protein product is CSARWESNQPQHF.

The table lists this clonotype with a few counts. This chain joins TRBV11-2 and TRBJ2-3, with 7 bases that match TRBD2. After removal of 2 bases from V and 2 bases from J, the junction contained 10 bases not matched to a gene. Looked up from germline, CDR1 is SGHAT and CDR2 is FQNNGV. The CDR3 covers 17 residues. The CDR3 here is CASSLFGLAGPTDTQYF. The CDR3 DNA reads TGTGCCAGCAGCTTATTCGGGTTAGCGGGCCCCACAGATACGCAGTATTTT.

This clonotype was counted only a few times. The chain recombines TRBV7-9 with TRBJ2-5; D is perhaps TRBD1 (5 bases). V was shortened by 3 bases and J by 5 bases, with 22 bases between the two germline ends. Per germline, CDR1 SEHNR and CDR2 FQNEAQ (reference sequence). CDR3 length equals 17 residues. DNA for the CDR3: TGTGCCAGCAGCTTCCCGTTGGGGCCCGAGGCACAGGAGACCCAGTACTTC. Its translation is CASSFPLGPEAQETQYF. The whole variable domain, filled in from reference TRBV7-9 and TRBJ2-5, reads DTGVSQNPRHKITKRGQNVTFRCDPISEHNRLYWYRQTLGQGPEFLTYFQNEAQLEKSRLLSDRFSAERPKGSFSTLEIQRTEQGDSAMYLCASSFPLGPEAQETQYFGPGTRLLVL.

The rearrangement joins TRBV14 to TRBJ2-7; no firm D call. The V end was cut by 1 base, the J end by 3 bases, with 10 bases between. This CDR3 has 14 residues. The germline V gene encodes CDR1 SGHDN and CDR2 FVKESK. CDR3 sequence (DNA): TGTGCCAGCAGCCAAGGCGACGATATCTACGAGCAGTACTTC. It is translated as CASSQGDDIYEQYF.

This clonotype came up a few times. The chain combines TRBV4-2 with TRBJ2-7; TRBD1 or TRBD2 may be the D gene (5 bases each). The germline V gene has CDR1 LGHNA and CDR2 YNFKEQ. CDR3 size: 13 residues. Trimming took 1 base from V and 4 from J, leaving 8 bases between them. The CDR3 reads CASSQGREYEQYF. CDR3 DNA sequence: TGTGCCAGCAGCCAAGGCAGGGAGTACGAGCAGTACTTC.

The chain employs TRBV9 and TRBJ2-2; D possibly matches TRBD1 or TRBD2 (6 bases each). The V and J ends lost 3 bases and 6 bases respectively, with 12 bases between them. The CDR3 loop spans 14 amino acids. Germline values: CDR1 SGDLS, CDR2 YYNGEE. CDR3: CASSGGGSSGELFF. As DNA, the CDR3 is TGTGCCAGCAGCGGAGGGGGGTCGTCCGGGGAGCTGTTTTTT.

This clonotype was observed a handful of times. This chain joins TRBV29-1 and TRBJ2-7, with D perhaps matching TRBD1 or TRBD2 (6 bases each). This CDR3 region has 12 residues. The V gene's germline CDR1 is SQVTM and CDR2 ANQGSEA. Trimming took off 1 base at V and 5 bases at J, with 9 bases between the two ends. The CDR3 DNA sequence: TGCAGCGTTGAAGGGGGGGCCGACGAGCAGTACTTC. Translation gives CSVEGGADEQYF.

A note on this clonotype: Just one base apart from a much larger clone, this may be a read error. The chain carries TRBV7-2 and TRBJ2-7, with a possible D match to TRBD2 (5 bases). The CDR3 loop spans 17 amino acids. The V gene's germline CDR1 is SGHTA and CDR2 FQGNSA. CDR3 sequence: CANSLVGFERSSYEQYF. The CDR3 DNA follows: TGTGCCAACAGCTTAGTAGGTTTTGAGCGGTCCTCCTACGAGCAGTACTTC.

Details on this clonotype: The junction and the germline gene differ at one end; a read error may be behind it. This chain connects TRBV20-1 to TRBJ2-3; 12 positions agree with TRBD2. Germline CDR1 reads DFQATT; CDR2 reads SNEGSKA (reference sequence). The CDR3 totals 15 residues. CDR3 DNA: TGCAGTACTAGAGATACCCTAGCGGGAGGGAAGCCGCAGTATTTT. Translating gives CSTRDTLAGGKPQYF.

This clonotype was seen at least ten times. CDR3 DNA sequence: TGTGCCAGCAGCTCACAAGCGGGGGCAGGGGATACGCAGTATTTT. Translated, it gives CASSSQAGAGDTQYF. This sequence joins TRBV7-3 and TRBJ2-3; 8 bases line up with TRBD2. With V trimmed by 4 bases and J by 6 bases, 9 bases remained unmatched. In germline, CDR1 is SGHTA, CDR2 FQGTGA. The CDR3 is 15 residues long.

V and J are TRBV6-4 and TRBJ2-5, with D possibly matching TRBD2 (6 bases). Germline V lookup: CDR1 MRHNA, CDR2 SNTAGT. With 5 bases removed from V and 3 bases from J, the gap between germline ends came to 13 bases. The CDR3 sequence is 14 residues long. This chain's CDR3 is CASSHPGAKETQYF. The CDR3 DNA is TGTGCCAGCAGTCATCCGGGAGCCAAAGAGACCCAGTACTTC.

This clonotype showed up just once. This chain uses TRBV18 with TRBJ2-5; weak D call: TRBD2 (6 bases). V was shortened by 4 bases and J by 13 bases, with 19 bases between the two germline ends. CDR1 and CDR2 (germline): KGHSH, LQKENI. This CDR3 has 13 residues. The CDR3 sequence is CASSLRDSYELYF. CDR3 in DNA: TGTGCCAGCTCACTCAGGGACTCCTACGAGCTGTACTTC.

This clonotype was observed a handful of times. The rearrangement joins TRBV5-1 to TRBJ2-7; TRBD2 aligns across 8 bases. The CDR3 totals 18 residues. Trimming at V came to 2 bases and at J to 0 bases, leaving 13 bases not matched to a gene. The germline gives CDR1 SGHRS, CDR2 YFSETQ. DNA of the CDR3: TGCGCCAGCAGCTTTGGTCAGGGCCGGGGGGGGTTCTCCTACGAGCAGTACTTC. It encodes CASSFGQGRGGFSYEQYF.

This clonotype was seen only a few times. The V gene is TRBV7-2, the J gene TRBJ2-1; 8 bases agree with TRBD2. The germline CDR1 and CDR2 sequences are SGHTA and FQGNSA. This CDR3 contains 13 residues. The V gene end was trimmed by 1 base and the J gene end by 15 bases; junction bases not matched to a gene: 8. CDR3 residues: CASSLGVAGLTFF. The DNA of the CDR3 is TGTGCCAGCAGCTTAGGGGTAGCGGGACTAACGTTCTTC.